Sequencing of this T cell receptor beta chain was carried out in a study of neoadjuvant anti-PD-1 for oral cavity cancer. Study information: Most patients had three to four biweekly doses of 3 mg/kg nivolumab before resection. Patients without progression received a fourth nivolumab dose around day 43, then surgical resection on days 50-56.

The time point was: after neoadjuvant nivolumab, at surgical resection. This CDR3 contains 15 residues. CDR1 PRHDT and CDR2 FYEKMQ come from the germline V gene (reference sequence). With V trimmed by 3 bases and J by 6 bases, 7 bases remained unmatched. Some clones are missing from TCRdb's copy, which holds only in-frame ones; the method was immunoSEQ multiplex PCR. The data show about 68,000 clones, roughly 84% seen once. The clonotype was recovered from a person between 35 and 79 years old with oral cavity squamous cell carcinoma. Material: PBMCs, obtained after nivolumab (anti-PD-1) treatment. This sequence joins TRBV13 and TRBJ1-4, with 7 bases aligning to TRBD1. The CDR3: CASSLVGRGDEKLFF. As DNA, the CDR3 is TGTGCCAGCAGCTTGGTGGGCAGGGGGGATGAAAAACTGTTTTTT.